The source of this T cell receptor (beta chain) is a study of shared clonotypes between healthy human individuals. Study-level points and caveats: Estimated richness was generally greater in naive than memory subsets. For naive CD4 cells, around 5.1% of clonotypes were shared across a handful of donors.

Sorted-subset replicate PCRs used 150 to 200 ng DNA, about 30,000 T cell genomes. Sequencing used immunoSEQ multiplex PCR; TCRdb keeps in-frame clones, though not all of them. The table includes more than 1.2 million clones, approximately 98.5% detected once. In germline, CDR1 is MNHEY, CDR2 SVGAGI. V was shortened by 10 bases and J by 0 bases, with 14 bases between the two germline ends. The CDR3 runs to 14 residues. Comments on this clone: Antigen specificity is unknown.

This receptor was taken from a young man in good health. The material sequenced was naive CD4+ T cells sorted from blood. Specified subset: CD45RA+ positively selected. The chain couples TRBV6-5 to TRBJ2-3, with TRBD1 as a possible D gene (6 bases). CDR3 in DNA: TGTGCCACCCAGGGGCAACTAAGCACAGATACGCAGTATTTT. Its translation is CATQGQLSTDTQYF.